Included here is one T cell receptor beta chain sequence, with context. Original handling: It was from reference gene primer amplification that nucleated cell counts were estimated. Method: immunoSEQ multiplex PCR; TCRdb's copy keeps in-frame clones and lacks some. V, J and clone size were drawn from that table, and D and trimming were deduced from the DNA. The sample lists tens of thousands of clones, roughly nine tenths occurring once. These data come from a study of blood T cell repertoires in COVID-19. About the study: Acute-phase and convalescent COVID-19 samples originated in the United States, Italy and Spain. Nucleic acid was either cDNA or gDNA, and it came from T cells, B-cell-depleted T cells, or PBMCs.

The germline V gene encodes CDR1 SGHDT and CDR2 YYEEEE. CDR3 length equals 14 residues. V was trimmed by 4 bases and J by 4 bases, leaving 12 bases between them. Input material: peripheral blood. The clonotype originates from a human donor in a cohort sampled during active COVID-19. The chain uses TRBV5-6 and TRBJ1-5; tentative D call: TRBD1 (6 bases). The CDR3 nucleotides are TGTGCCAGCAGCCGAACCCAGGGGAATCAGCCCCAGCATTTT. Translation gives CASSRTQGNQPQHF.